This T cell receptor (beta chain) derives from a study of shared clonotypes between healthy human individuals. Trimming removed 4 bases from V and 0 bases from J, with 6 bases in between. In germline, CDR1 is MNHNS, CDR2 SASEGT. This CDR3 is 13 amino acids long. Clones were sequenced by immunoSEQ multiplex PCR, and TCRdb holds only the in-frame ones, with some missing. The table shows some 2,100,000 clones, with approximately 94% occurring only once. Sequencing was done on a sample of naive CD4+ T cells sorted from blood. Subset described: CD45RA+ positively selected. The J gene is TRBJ1-1, the V gene TRBV6-1, with unresolved D. This TCR derives from a man aged 18 to 29 in good health. CDR3 residues: CASSGNLNTEAFF. CDR3 coding DNA: TGTGCCAGCAGTGGTAATCTGAACACTGAAGCTTTCTTT.